This T cell receptor beta chain originates from a study of OX40 agonist ivuxolimab in advanced cancers. As for the study more broadly: The costimulatory receptor OX40 (CD134) was targeted by ivuxolimab, a fully human IgG2 agonistic monoclonal antibody. Intravenous ivuxolimab was administered to patients every 2 weeks at six dose levels: 0.01, 0.1, 0.3, 1.5, 3 and 10 mg/kg. Of the roughly 53 patients in dose escalation, 19 had hepatocellular carcinoma, roughly 15 had melanoma, 9 had renal cell carcinoma and 9 had head and neck cancer. In the dose-escalation cohort, 70% to 90% of patients were male, and the mean age was 60 years with a range of about 23 to 79. Patients were allowed to have had prior anti-PD-1, anti-PD-L1 or anti-CTLA-4 therapy, and about 40% of the dose-escalation patients had been treated with checkpoint inhibitors. Three dose-escalation patients achieved partial responses, one with hepatocellular carcinoma and two with cutaneous melanoma. The point of sequencing TCRbeta in the periphery was to test whether ivuxolimab changed TCR sequence diversity and drove clonal T-cell expansion. The paper describes the monotherapy dose-escalation part (N = 52 patients) of the phase I trial of ivuxolimab. Study-wide findings and limitations: After ivuxolimab, CD8+ T cells had more expanded clones than CD4+ T cells on average. In the 0.1-3.0 mg/kg groups, partial responders were among the patients with the lowest normalized peripheral clonal expansion, particularly in CD8+ T cells. Low levels of normalized T-cell clonal expansion were also seen in some nonresponding patients. The antigen specificity of the peripheral T cells that underwent clonal expansion was not determined. Clonal expansion of both CD4+ and CD8+ blood T cells was observed from baseline to week 6 at doses 0.1 to 3.0 mg/kg.

Genomic DNA was extracted from sorted cells for sequencing of the TCRbeta CDR3 region. The immunoSEQ Assay was used for sequencing of TCRbeta CDR3 regions. The table comes from immuneACCESS by way of TCRdb, which keeps in-frame sequences with V and J called. Part of the clones is missing from these tables; in studies checked, under half for an unresolved V gene and the rest for unknown reasons. The sample table records approximately 11,000 clones; 77% of these occur just once. The ten largest clones take up approximately 15% of the sample. V is shortened by 5 bases, J by 1 base, and the region joining them spans 11 bases. The CDR3 contains 14 residues, cysteine and phenylalanine counted. CDR3 DNA is the only sequence kept; it has 42 bases, read in frame from the first base. In the germline V gene (reference sequence), CDR1 corresponds to PRHDT and CDR2 to FYEKMQ. On this clone: What antigen it recognizes has not been identified. Per-nucleotide qualities are absent, and no much larger clonotype sits a single base away.

The trial excluded patients who had a history of autoimmune disease or who were on systemic immunosuppression. Peripheral blood for TCR sequencing was collected from all dose cohorts at baseline, on cycle 4 day 1, and on cycle 7 day 1. The samples were drawn from a first-in-human, open-label, multicenter phase I dose-escalation trial of ivuxolimab. Adults with locally advanced or metastatic melanoma, renal cell, hepatocellular, or head and neck squamous cell carcinoma were enrolled in the trial. Before TCR sequencing, CD4+ and CD8+ T cells were separately sorted from peripheral blood. The receptor was derived from an adult with an advanced solid tumor such as melanoma, head and neck, liver or kidney cancer. In this chain, TRBV13 is recombined with TRBJ1-1, with the D segment identity uncertain. Specimen: CD4+ or CD8+ T cells sorted from blood, collected in a trial of the OX40 agonist ivuxolimab. The CDR3 sequence is CASSRPAGNTEAFF. The DNA sequence is TGTGCCAGCAGCCGCCCCGCCGGGAACACTGAAGCTTTCTTT.